This TCR beta chain was sequenced during a study of blood T cells in healthy people across ages. The use of a sample-barcoded 5' primer and a J-beta primer mix characterized a second PCR of 7 to 11 cycles. Individual samples furnished no less than 2.5 million CDR3-containing paired-end reads apiece. TCRdb re-derived calls from the 5' RACE reads in MiXCR, one entry per CDR3 protein. Of 1 million or so distinct CDR3 sequences listed, 20% to 25% are singletons. For this clonotype: At one end, the junction sequence differs from germline, possibly due to a read error.

The germline CDR1 and CDR2 sequences are MNHEY and SVGAGI. The CDR3 runs to 15 residues. These same records also appear under a second study, on T cells of mothers and their children.

The chain is built from TRBV6-5 and TRBJ2-5; 7 bases are a match to TRBD2. The receptor was isolated from a girl aged 2 to 10 in good health. The sample consisted of blood. The CDR3: CASSYVAGVGETRYF. CDR3 nucleotides: TGTGCCAGCAGTTACGTCGCGGGAGTGGGAGAGACCCGGTACTTC.